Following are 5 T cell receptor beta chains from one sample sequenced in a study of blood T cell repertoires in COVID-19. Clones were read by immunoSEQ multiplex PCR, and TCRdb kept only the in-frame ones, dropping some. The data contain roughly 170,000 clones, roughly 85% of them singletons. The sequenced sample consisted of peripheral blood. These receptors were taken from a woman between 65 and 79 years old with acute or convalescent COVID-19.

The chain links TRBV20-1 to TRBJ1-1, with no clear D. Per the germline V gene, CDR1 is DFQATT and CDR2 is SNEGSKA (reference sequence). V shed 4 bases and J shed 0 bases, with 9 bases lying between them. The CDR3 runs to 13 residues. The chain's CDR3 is CSAIDNMNTEAFF. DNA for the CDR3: TGCAGTGCTATTGATAATATGAACACTGAAGCTTTCTTT.

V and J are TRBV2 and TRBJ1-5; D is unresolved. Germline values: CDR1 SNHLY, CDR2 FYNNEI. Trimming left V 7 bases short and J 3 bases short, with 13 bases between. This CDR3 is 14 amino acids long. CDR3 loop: CASNGRNYNQPQHF. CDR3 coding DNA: TGTGCCAGCAACGGCAGGAATTACAATCAGCCCCAGCATTTT.

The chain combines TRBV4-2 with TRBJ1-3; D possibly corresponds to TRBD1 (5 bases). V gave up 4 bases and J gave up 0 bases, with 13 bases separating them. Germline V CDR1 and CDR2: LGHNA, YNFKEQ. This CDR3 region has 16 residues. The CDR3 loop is CASSRQQDRSGNTIYF. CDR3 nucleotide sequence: TGTGCCAGCAGCCGACAACAGGACCGCTCTGGAAACACCATATATTTT.

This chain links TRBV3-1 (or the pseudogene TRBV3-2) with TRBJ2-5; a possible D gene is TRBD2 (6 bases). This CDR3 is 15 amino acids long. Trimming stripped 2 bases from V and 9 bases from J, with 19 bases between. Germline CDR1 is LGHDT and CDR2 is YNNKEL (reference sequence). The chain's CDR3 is CASSQQTGLRGAQYF. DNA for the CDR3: TGTGCCAGCAGCCAACAGACGGGACTCCGAGGGGCCCAGTACTTC.

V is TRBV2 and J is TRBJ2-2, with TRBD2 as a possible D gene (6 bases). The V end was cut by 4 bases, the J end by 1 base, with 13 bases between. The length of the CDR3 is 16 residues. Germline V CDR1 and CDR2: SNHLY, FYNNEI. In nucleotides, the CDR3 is TGTGCCAGCAGTGTATGGGGGGTTAGGAACACCGGGGAGCTGTTTTTT. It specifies CASSVWGVRNTGELFF.